This T cell receptor beta chain was retrieved from a study of identical twins. TCRdb re-called the 5' RACE reads with MiXCR, one entry per CDR3 protein. The data show under 450,000 distinct CDR3 sequences, with about 18% seen just once and 10% to 15% held by the top ten. Germline CDR1 is MNHEY and CDR2 is SMNVEV (reference sequence). V lost 3 bases and J lost 3, with 8 bases in between. The CDR3 has 14 amino acids. Study-level results: With abundant cord blood beta clonotypes, insertions were fewer; memory repertoires showed no such pattern. Not following the same donors, the study drew its conclusions from cross-sectional statistical analysis.

As concerns this clonotype: The target antigen is unknown.

Each donor (without exception) was a healthy Caucasian. This receptor was obtained from a man in his fifties or sixties in good health. V and J are TRBV27 and TRBJ2-2; D remains unclear. The specimen was naive T cells sorted from blood. CDR3 sequence reads: CASSLLSDTGELFF. The CDR3 DNA is TGTGCCAGCAGTTTGCTGTCGGACACCGGGGAGCTGTTTTTT.